This T cell receptor (beta chain) originates from a study of PD-L1 blockade in urothelial cancer. Only in-frame clones appear in the TCRdb table, and some are missing; sequencing was by immunoSEQ multiplex PCR. The sample has roughly 16,000 clones; about 89% are singletons. Germline V CDR1 and CDR2: SGHVS, FQNEAQ. This CDR3 has 16 residues. Trimming took off 2 bases at V and 2 bases at J, with 12 bases between the two ends. Time point specified: pretreatment peripheral blood. The material sequenced was PBMCs, taken around atezolizumab (anti-PD-L1) treatment. The receptor was isolated from a man aged 65-85 years with urothelial cancer. The chain links TRBV7-8 to TRBJ1-4; possibly TRBD1 for D (5 bases). CDR3 residues: CASSLRLTATNEKLFF. CDR3 DNA sequence: TGTGCCAGCAGCTTACGCTTGACAGCCACTAATGAAAAACTGTTTTTT.